This TCR beta chain was found in a study of blood T cell repertoires in COVID-19. For the study at large: Researchers got acute and convalescent COVID-19 samples from the United States, Italy and Spain.

Germline V CDR1 and CDR2: LGHDT, YNNKEL (reference sequence). V lost 3 bases, J lost 3 bases, and 15 bases lay in between. There are 16 residues in the CDR3. In the authors' methods: Estimates of nucleated cell counts were drawn from the amplification of reference gene primers. Produced via immunoSEQ multiplex PCR; TCRdb's table is partial and in-frame only. The V and J calls and clone size come from that table; D and trimming were worked out from the DNA. The sample has a few hundred thousand clones, roughly nine tenths seen once. Material for sequencing was peripheral blood. This sequence joins TRBV3-1 (or the pseudogene TRBV3-2) and TRBJ1-3; possibly TRBD1 for D (5 bases). This sequence originates from a man in his forties with acute or convalescent COVID-19. CDR3 sequence: CASSQPQGGVGNTIYF. The CDR3 DNA reads TGTGCCAGCAGCCAGCCCCAAGGAGGGGTTGGAAACACCATATATTTT.